These 14 T cell receptor beta chains were sequenced from one sample in a study of T-cell memory formation after mild COVID-19. A single record per CDR3 protein comes from TCRdb applying MiXCR to the 5' RACE reads. The sample contains roughly 29,000 distinct CDR3 sequences, roughly 7.4% of which appear only once. The source material was PBMCs or a T cell subset sorted from them (not recorded which). The receptor set was obtained from an adult woman who had mild COVID-19 (a few samples of this study predate the infection). Cell type and time point are not known.

This clonotype was counted many times. The rearrangement joins TRBV27 to TRBJ2-1, with D perhaps matching TRBD1 or TRBD2 (6 bases each). Germline loops: CDR1 MNHEY, CDR2 SMNVEV (reference sequence). The length of the CDR3 is 17 residues. The V end was cut by 1 base, the J end by 6 bases, with 19 bases between. The CDR3 bases are TGTGCCAGCAGTTTATTGGCGGGAACGGGACAATCCAATGAGCAGTTCTTC. Translating gives CASSLLAGTGQSNEQFF.

This clonotype was recorded many times. The genes are TRBV9 and TRBJ2-3; tentatively, D is TRBD2 (6 bases). V was cut by 2 bases and J by 1 base, with 11 bases left in between. CDR3 length equals 15 residues. Germline values: CDR1 SGDLS, CDR2 YYNGEE. CDR3 amino acids: CASSVDGGRTDTQYF. CDR3 in DNA: TGTGCCAGCAGCGTTGACGGGGGACGCACAGATACGCAGTATTTT.

The V gene is TRBV19, the J gene TRBJ1-3; 9 bases are shared with TRBD1. Germline CDR1 is LNHDA and CDR2 is SQIVND (reference sequence). V lost 7 bases, J lost 3 bases, and 10 bases stayed unmatched. The CDR3 is made up of 16 amino acids. The CDR3 loop is CASTPRGQGGGNTIYF. The CDR3 coding sequence is TGTGCCAGTACCCCCCGGGGACAGGGAGGTGGAAACACCATATATTTT.

Many counts were recorded for this clonotype. This chain connects TRBV30 to TRBJ2-7; D possibly corresponds to TRBD2 (5 bases). The CDR3 runs to 13 residues. The V end was cut by 0 bases, the J end by 1 base, with 7 bases between. Germline V CDR1 and CDR2: GTSNPN, SVGIG (reference sequence). This CDR3 reads CAWSVGRSYEQYF. For the CDR3, the DNA is TGTGCCTGGAGTGTGGGGAGATCCTACGAGCAGTACTTC.

Concerning this clonotype: Possible read error: a much larger clone is one base away. The V and J genes are TRBV6-2 or TRBV6-3 and TRBJ2-1; 9 bases match TRBD2. Germline CDR1 is MNHEY and CDR2 is SVGEGT. The CDR3 is 14 residues long. CDR3 coding DNA: TGTGCCGGCAGGGCAGCGGGGGGATACAATGAGCAGTTCTTC. Translating gives CAGRAAGGYNEQFF.

This clonotype came up many times. This chain links TRBV9 with TRBJ2-2, with a tentative D call TRBD2 (6 bases). The CDR3 consists of 17 residues. Germline assignment: CDR1 SGDLS and CDR2 YYNGEE. The ends were cut back, 4 bases at V and 5 bases at J, with 21 bases in the middle. The CDR3 coding sequence is TGTGCCAGCAGCCTCCAAGATTGGGGGAGGTGGACCGGGGAGCTGTTTTTT. It is translated as CASSLQDWGRWTGELFF. The whole variable domain, filled in from reference TRBV9 and TRBJ2-2, reads DSGVTQTPKHLITATGQRVTLRCSPRSGDLSVYWYQQSLDQGLQFLIQYYNGEERAKGNILERFSAQQFPDLHSELNLSSLELGDSALYFCASSLQDWGRWTGELFFGEGSRLTVL.

Ten or more counts support this clonotype. The rearrangement links TRBV5-1 to TRBJ2-4; 9 positions match TRBD1. CDR1 and CDR2 (germline): SGHRS, YFSETQ. The length of the CDR3 is 16 residues. V was clipped by 0 bases and J by 6 bases; unmatched bases: 7. DNA of the CDR3: TGCGCCAGCAGCTTGGATGGTACAGGGGGCGGAAACATTCAGTACTTC. Protein sequence: CASSLDGTGGGNIQYF.

The chain uses TRBV24-1 and TRBJ1-2, with a tentative D call TRBD1 (5 bases). Germline lookup yields CDR1 KGHDR and CDR2 SFDVKD. This CDR3 comprises 12 residues. V dropped 6 bases and J dropped 11 bases, with 15 bases sitting between them. The CDR3 bases are TGTGCCACCAGTCGCCAGGGTGTTGGTTACACCTTC. This sequence encodes CATSRQGVGYTF.

The table lists this clonotype with many counts. The chain joins TRBV30 to TRBJ2-3, with TRBD2 matching over 7 bases. This CDR3 is built from 14 residues. The trim removed 5 bases at V and 2 bases at J, leaving 7 bases unmatched. Germline loops: CDR1 GTSNPN, CDR2 SVGIG (reference sequence). The CDR3 sequence: CAWRRGGATDTQYF. The DNA of the CDR3 is TGTGCCTGGCGGAGGGGAGGGGCCACAGATACGCAGTATTTT. The full variable domain, its missing parts supplied by reference TRBV30 and TRBJ2-3, is SQTIHQWPATLVQPVGSPLSLECTVEGTSNPNLYWYRQAAGRGLQLLFYSVGIGQISSEVPQNLSASRPQDRQFILSSKKLLLSDSGFYLCAWRRGGATDTQYFGPGTRLTVL.

This clonotype turned up a few times. J is TRBJ2-2 and V is TRBV29-1, with TRBD2 matching 7 bases. Trimming at V came to 7 bases and at J to 6 bases, leaving 8 bases not matched to a gene. CDR3 length equals 13 residues. Germline CDR1 is SQVTM and CDR2 is ANQGSEA. The CDR3 is CSGGRGVAGELFF. DNA for the CDR3: TGCAGCGGTGGACGGGGGGTCGCCGGGGAGCTGTTTTTT.

By sample share, this clonotype is medium-sized. V usage is TRBV20-1 and J usage is TRBJ2-7; 9 bases fit TRBD2. The germline gives CDR1 DFQATT, CDR2 SNEGSKA (reference sequence). The CDR3 runs to 14 residues. The V and J ends lost 3 bases and 5 bases, in that order; junction bases with no gene match: 8. DNA of the CDR3: TGCAGTGCTAGGGATGCCGGGACTAGCCACGAGCAGTACTTC. This gives the protein CSARDAGTSHEQYF.

In its sample, this clonotype was seen many times. The V and J genes are TRBV5-6 and TRBJ1-2; TRBD1 aligns across 12 bases. The germline gives CDR1 SGHDT, CDR2 YYEEEE. J was trimmed by 13 bases and V by 4 bases; bases with no gene match: 11. The CDR3 totals 14 residues. CDR3 sequence reads: CASSRNRDRGPPTF. For the CDR3, the DNA is TGTGCCAGCAGCAGAAACCGGGACAGGGGGCCCCCCACCTTC.

The genes are TRBV11-2 and TRBJ1-2; 7 bases agree with TRBD1. The CDR3 sequence is 13 residues long. Germline V gene data show CDR1 as SGHAT and CDR2 as FQNNGV. V trimming: 5 bases; J trimming: 4 bases; junction bases outside the gene matches: 4. CDR3 protein: CASSTGQVYGYTF. CDR3 nucleotide sequence: TGTGCCAGCAGCACTGGACAGGTCTATGGCTACACCTTC.

This clonotype appeared many times. The chain employs TRBV2 and TRBJ2-1; no definite D call. The CDR3 is 13 amino acids. The germline V gene has CDR1 SNHLY and CDR2 FYNNEI. The V end lost 6 bases, the J end lost 8 bases, and 14 bases lay between the germline ends. CDR3 loop: CASSDPLRDEQFF. The CDR3 DNA follows: TGTGCCAGCAGCGACCCGCTTAGAGATGAGCAGTTCTTC.